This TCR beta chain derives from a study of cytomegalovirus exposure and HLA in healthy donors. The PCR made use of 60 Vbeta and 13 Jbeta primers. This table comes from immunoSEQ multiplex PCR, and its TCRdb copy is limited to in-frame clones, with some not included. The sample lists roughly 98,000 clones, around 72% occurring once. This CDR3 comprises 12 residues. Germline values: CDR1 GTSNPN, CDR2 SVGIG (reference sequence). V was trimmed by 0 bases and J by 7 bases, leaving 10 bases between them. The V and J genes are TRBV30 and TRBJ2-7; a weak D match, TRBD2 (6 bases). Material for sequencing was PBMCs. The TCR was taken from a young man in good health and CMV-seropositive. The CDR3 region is CAWSVLEGEQYF. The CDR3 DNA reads TGTGCCTGGAGTGTACTGGAGGGGGAGCAGTACTTC.